The next 2 T cell receptor beta chains were all read from a single sample in a study of T cell repertoires in cytomegalovirus infection (dated by TCRdb to about 2019). Sequencing relied on an Illumina HiSeq 1500. TCRdb handled the public reads itself, with Q25 trimming in fastp and clone calling in MiXCR, and kept productive beta chains. Merged by CDR3 protein, the rows form single entries marked with the most common genes and DNA. In all, the sample holds around 320,000 distinct CDR3 sequences, and around a tenth of those were seen once. The ten largest account for around 4.1% of the sample. Sequencing was performed on PBMCs. These TCRs come from a human donor in good health (CMV status not recorded). Some clones in this sample may be carry-over from other donors' samples.

This clonotype was counted only a few times. V usage is TRBV4-3 and J usage is TRBJ1-5; D call uncertain. V shed 0 bases and J shed 5 bases, with 17 bases lying between them. The CDR3 extends over 17 amino acids. CDR1 is LGHNA and CDR2 is YSLEER in the germline V gene. The DNA of the CDR3 is TGCGCCAGCAGCCAAGATTGGGCCCTGGGGATGTATCAGCCCCAGCATTTT. Encoded protein: CASSQDWALGMYQPQHF.

The V gene is TRBV19, the J gene TRBJ2-7; maybe TRBD1 (6 bases). Germline V gene sequence: CDR1 LNHDA, CDR2 SQIVND (reference sequence). The ends were cut back, 3 bases at V and 4 bases at J, with 13 bases in the middle. This CDR3 has 14 amino acids. The CDR3 DNA reads as TGTGCCAGTAGTATTCCCGGACAGAGTTACGAGCAGTACTTC. Amino acid sequence: CASSIPGQSYEQYF.